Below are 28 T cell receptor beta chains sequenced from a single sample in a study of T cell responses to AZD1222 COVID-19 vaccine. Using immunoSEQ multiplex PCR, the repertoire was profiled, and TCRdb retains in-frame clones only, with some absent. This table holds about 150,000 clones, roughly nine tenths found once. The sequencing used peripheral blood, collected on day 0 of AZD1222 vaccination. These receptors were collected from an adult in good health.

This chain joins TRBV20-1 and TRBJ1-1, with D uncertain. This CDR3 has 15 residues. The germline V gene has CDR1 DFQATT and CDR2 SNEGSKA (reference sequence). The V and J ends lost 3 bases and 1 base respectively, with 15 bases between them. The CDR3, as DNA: TGCAGTGCTAGTAGGCGGGTCCGCTCGAACACTGAAGCTTTCTTT. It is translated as CSASRRVRSNTEAFF.

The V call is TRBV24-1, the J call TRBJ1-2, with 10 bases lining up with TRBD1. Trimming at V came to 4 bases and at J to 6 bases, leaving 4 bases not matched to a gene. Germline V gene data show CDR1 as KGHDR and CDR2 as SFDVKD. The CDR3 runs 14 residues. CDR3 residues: CATSDPDRGHGYTF. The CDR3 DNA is TGTGCCACCAGTGACCCCGACAGGGGGCATGGCTACACCTTC.

CDR3 sequence reads: CASRPAGLPDDTQYF. CDR3 DNA: TGTGCCAGCAGACCAGCGGGCCTTCCCGATGATACGCAGTATTTT. The V call is TRBV9, the J call TRBJ2-3; tentatively, D is TRBD2 (6 bases). This CDR3 contains 15 residues. V lost 5 bases and J 6 bases, leaving 19 bases between the germline ends. The germline V gene encodes CDR1 SGDLS and CDR2 YYNGEE. The variable domain in full, with the rest retrieved from reference TRBV9 and TRBJ2-3, is DSGVTQTPKHLITATGQRVTLRCSPRSGDLSVYWYQQSLDQGLQFLIQYYNGEERAKGNILERFSAQQFPDLHSELNLSSLELGDSALYFCASRPAGLPDDTQYFGPGTRLTVL.

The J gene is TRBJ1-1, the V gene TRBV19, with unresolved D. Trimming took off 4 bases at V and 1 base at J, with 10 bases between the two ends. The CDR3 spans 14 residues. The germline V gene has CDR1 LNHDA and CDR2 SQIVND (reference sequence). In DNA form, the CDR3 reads TGTGCCAGTAGTACCCAGACCCCGAACACTGAAGCTTTCTTT. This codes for CASSTQTPNTEAFF.

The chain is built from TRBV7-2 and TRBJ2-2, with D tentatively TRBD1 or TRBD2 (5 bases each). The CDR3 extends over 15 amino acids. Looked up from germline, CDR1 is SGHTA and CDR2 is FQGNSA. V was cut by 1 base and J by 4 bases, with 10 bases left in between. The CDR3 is CASSLEGRITGELFF. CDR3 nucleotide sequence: TGTGCCAGCAGCTTAGAGGGGAGAATCACCGGGGAGCTGTTTTTT. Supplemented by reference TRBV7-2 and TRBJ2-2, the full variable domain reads GAGVSQSPSNKVTEKGKDVELRCDPISGHTALYWYRQSLGQGLEFLIYFQGNSAPDKSGLPSDRFSAERTGGSVSTLTIQRTQQEDSAVYLCASSLEGRITGELFFGEGSRLTVL.

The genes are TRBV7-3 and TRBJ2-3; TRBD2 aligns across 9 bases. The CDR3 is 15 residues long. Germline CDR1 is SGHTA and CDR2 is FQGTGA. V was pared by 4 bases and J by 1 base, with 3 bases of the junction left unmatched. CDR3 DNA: TGTGCCAGCAGCTCCGCTAGCGGGGGCACAGATACGCAGTATTTT. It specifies CASSSASGGTDTQYF.

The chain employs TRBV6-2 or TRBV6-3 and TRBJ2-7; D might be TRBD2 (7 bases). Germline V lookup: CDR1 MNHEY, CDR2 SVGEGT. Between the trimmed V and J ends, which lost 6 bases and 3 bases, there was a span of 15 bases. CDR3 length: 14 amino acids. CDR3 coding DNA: TGTGCCAGCAGCCCGACAGGACTAGTCTACGAGCAGTACTTC. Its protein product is CASSPTGLVYEQYF.

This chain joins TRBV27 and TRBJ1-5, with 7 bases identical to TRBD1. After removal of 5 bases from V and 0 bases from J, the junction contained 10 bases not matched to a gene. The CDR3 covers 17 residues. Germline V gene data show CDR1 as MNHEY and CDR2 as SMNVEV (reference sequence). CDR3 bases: TGTGCCAGCAGTCCAAGGACAGGCGGGAGTAGCAATCAGCCCCAGCATTTT. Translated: CASSPRTGGSSNQPQHF.

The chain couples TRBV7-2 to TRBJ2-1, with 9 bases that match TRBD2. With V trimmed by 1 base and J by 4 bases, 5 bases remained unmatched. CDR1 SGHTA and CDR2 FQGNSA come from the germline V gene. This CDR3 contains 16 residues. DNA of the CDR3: TGTGCCAGCAGCTTAGTGGTGGCGGGAGGGTACAATGAGCAGTTCTTC. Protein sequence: CASSLVVAGGYNEQFF.

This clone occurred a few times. CDR3 bases: TGTGCCAGCAGTTTGACACCACTCATAGGGGACACCGGGGAGCTGTTTTTT. It yields the protein CASSLTPLIGDTGELFF. The chain joins TRBV28 to TRBJ2-2; tentative D call: TRBD1 (5 bases). V dropped 3 bases and J dropped 3 bases, with 17 bases sitting between them. The CDR3 has 17 amino acids. Germline V gene data show CDR1 as MDHEN and CDR2 as SYDVKM.

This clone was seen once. The CDR3 loop reads CATAGFYNSPLHF. The DNA for the CDR3 is TGTGCCACCGCAGGGTTTTATAATTCACCCCTCCACTTT. J is TRBJ1-6 and V is TRBV27; weak D call: TRBD1 (5 bases). The ends were cut back, 10 bases at V and 4 bases at J, with 11 bases in the middle. Germline V gene lookup returns CDR1 MNHEY and CDR2 SMNVEV (reference sequence). The CDR3 contains 13 residues.

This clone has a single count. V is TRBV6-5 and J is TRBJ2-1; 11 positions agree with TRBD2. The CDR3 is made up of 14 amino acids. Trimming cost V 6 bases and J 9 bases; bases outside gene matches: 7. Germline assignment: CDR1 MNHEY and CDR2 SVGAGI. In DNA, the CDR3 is TGTGCCAGCAGACGACTAGCGGGATTTCTTGAGCAGTTCTTC. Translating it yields CASRRLAGFLEQFF.

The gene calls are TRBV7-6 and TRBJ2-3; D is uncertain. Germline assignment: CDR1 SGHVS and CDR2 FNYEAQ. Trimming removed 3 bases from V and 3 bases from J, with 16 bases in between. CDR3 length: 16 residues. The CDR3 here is CASSFSFSLETDTQYF. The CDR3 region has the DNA TGTGCCAGCAGCTTTAGTTTCTCCTTAGAAACAGATACGCAGTATTTT.

In nucleotides, the CDR3 is TGCAGTGCTAGTGATAGCGGGATCGGAGGGGAGCAGTTCTTC. Translation gives CSASDSGIGGEQFF. V and J are TRBV20-1 and TRBJ2-1, with TRBD2 matching 8 bases. V gave up 3 bases and J gave up 10 bases; unmatched junction bases: 11. CDR1 is DFQATT and CDR2 is SNEGSKA in the germline V gene (reference sequence). This CDR3 region has 14 residues.

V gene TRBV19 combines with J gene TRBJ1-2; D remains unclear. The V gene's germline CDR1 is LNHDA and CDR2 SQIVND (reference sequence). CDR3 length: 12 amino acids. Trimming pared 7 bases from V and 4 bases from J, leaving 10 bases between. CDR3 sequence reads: CASNGGTYGYTF. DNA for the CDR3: TGTGCCAGTAATGGAGGAACCTATGGCTACACCTTC.

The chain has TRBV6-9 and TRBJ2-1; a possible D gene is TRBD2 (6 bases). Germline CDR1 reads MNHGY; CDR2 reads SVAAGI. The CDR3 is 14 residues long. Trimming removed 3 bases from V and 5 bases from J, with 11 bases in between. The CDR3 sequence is CASSYGGINNEQFF. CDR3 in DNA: TGTGCCAGCAGTTACGGAGGGATCAACAATGAGCAGTTCTTC.

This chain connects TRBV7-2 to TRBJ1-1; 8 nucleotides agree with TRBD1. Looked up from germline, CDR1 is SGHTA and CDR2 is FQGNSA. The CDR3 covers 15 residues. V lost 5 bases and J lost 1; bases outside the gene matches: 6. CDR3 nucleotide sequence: TGTGCCAGCAGCACGGGGACAGGAACGAACACTGAAGCTTTCTTT. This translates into CASSTGTGTNTEAFF.

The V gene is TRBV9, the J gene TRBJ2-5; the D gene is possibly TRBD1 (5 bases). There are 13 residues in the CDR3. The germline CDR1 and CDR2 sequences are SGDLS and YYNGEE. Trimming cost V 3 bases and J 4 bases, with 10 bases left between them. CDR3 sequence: CASSAGLRETQYF. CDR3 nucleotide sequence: TGTGCCAGCAGCGCAGGGCTTCGAGAGACCCAGTACTTC. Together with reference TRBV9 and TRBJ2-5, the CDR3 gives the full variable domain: DSGVTQTPKHLITATGQRVTLRCSPRSGDLSVYWYQQSLDQGLQFLIQYYNGEERAKGNILERFSAQQFPDLHSELNLSSLELGDSALYFCASSAGLRETQYFGPGTRLLVL.

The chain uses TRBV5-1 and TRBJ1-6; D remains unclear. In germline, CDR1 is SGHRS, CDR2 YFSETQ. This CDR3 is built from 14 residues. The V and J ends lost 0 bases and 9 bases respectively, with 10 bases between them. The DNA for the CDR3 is TGCGCCAGCAGCTTGGGTGGGAATGGTTCACCCCTCCACTTT. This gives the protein CASSLGGNGSPLHF.

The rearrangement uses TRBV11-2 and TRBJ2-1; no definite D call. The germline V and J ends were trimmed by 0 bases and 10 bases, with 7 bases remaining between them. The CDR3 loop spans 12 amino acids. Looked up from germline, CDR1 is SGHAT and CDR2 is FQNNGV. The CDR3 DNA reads TGTGCCAGCAGCTTAGAGGTGGGGGAGCAGTTCTTC. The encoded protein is CASSLEVGEQFF.

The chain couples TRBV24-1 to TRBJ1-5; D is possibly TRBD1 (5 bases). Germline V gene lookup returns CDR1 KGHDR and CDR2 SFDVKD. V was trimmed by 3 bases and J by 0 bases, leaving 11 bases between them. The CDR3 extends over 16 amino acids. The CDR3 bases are TGTGCCACCAGTGATGGGGCAGTATATAGCAATCAGCCCCAGCATTTT. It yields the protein CATSDGAVYSNQPQHF.

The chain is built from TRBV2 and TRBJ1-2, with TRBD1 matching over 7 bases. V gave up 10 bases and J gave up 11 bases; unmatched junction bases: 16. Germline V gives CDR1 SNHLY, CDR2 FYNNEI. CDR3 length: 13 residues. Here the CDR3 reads CATVDREADGYTF. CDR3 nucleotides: TGTGCCACCGTTGACAGGGAGGCCGACGGTTACACCTTC.

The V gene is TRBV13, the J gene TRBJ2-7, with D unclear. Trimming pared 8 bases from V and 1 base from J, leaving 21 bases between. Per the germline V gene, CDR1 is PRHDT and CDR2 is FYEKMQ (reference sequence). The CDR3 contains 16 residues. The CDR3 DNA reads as TGTGCCAGCCGAAAAAGGTGGGTCACAAAGTCCTACGAGCAGTACTTC. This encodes CASRKRWVTKSYEQYF.

CDR3 sequence (DNA): TGTGCCAGCAGATCGACAGGGAGTAATGGCTACACCTTC. Its translation is CASRSTGSNGYTF. The chain carries TRBV6-5 and TRBJ1-2; TRBD1 agrees at 7 bases. CDR3 length equals 13 residues. V trimming: 6 bases; J trimming: 6 bases; junction bases outside the gene matches: 7. Germline V gene lookup returns CDR1 MNHEY and CDR2 SVGAGI.

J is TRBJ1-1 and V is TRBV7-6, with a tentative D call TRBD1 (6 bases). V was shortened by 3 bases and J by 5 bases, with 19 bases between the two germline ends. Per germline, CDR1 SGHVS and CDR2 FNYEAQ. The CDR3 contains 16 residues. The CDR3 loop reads CASSFLEGEAPTEAFF. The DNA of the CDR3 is TGTGCCAGCAGCTTCTTAGAGGGGGAAGCCCCGACTGAAGCTTTCTTT.

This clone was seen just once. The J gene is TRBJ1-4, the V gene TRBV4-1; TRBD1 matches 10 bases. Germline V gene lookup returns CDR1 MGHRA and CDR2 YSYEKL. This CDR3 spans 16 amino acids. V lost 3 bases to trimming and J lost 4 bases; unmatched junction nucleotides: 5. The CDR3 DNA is TGCGCCAGCAGCCAGGGGACAGGGGTTGGTAATGAAAAACTGTTTTTT. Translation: CASSQGTGVGNEKLFF.

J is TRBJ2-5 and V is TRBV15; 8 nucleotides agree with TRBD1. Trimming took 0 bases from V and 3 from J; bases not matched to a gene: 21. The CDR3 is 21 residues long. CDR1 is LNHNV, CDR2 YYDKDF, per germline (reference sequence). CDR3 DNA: TGTGCCACCAGCAGAGAAGGACAGGGTGGCGCCGAAGAAGGTCCCGAAGAGACCCAGTACTTC. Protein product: CATSREGQGGAEEGPEETQYF.

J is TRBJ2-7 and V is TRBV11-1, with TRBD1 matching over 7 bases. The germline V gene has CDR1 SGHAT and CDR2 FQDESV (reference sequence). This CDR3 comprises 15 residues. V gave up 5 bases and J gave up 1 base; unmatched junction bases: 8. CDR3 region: CASSNTKDRSYEQYF. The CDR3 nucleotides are TGTGCCAGCAGCAACACAAAGGACAGGTCCTACGAGCAGTACTTC. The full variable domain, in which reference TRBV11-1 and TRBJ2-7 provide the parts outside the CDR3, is EAEVAQSPRYKITEKSQAVAFWCDPISGHATLYWYRQILGQGPELLVQFQDESVVDDSQLPKDRFSAERLKGVDSTLKIQPAELGDSAMYLCASSNTKDRSYEQYFGPGTRLTVT.